This TCR beta chain was sequenced for a study of blood T cells in healthy people across ages. Ten or more counts support this clonotype. Its specificity is not known. Broader study findings: Strong correlation existed between TCR beta diversity and naive T cell percentage.

This CDR3 is 14 amino acids long. Trimming cost V 2 bases and J 5 bases; bases outside gene matches: 4. Per germline, CDR1 DFQATT and CDR2 SNEGSKA (reference sequence). Then a second PCR, running roughly 7 to 11 cycles, was carried out with a sample-barcoded 5' primer and a J-beta primer mix. Sequencing recovered at least 2.5 million CDR3-containing paired-end reads from each sample. MiXCR, run by TCRdb on the 5' RACE reads, gives a single entry per CDR3 protein. Among about 590,000 distinct CDR3 sequences listed, roughly 30% were seen once. Sequencing input: blood. The receptor was derived from an elderly woman in good health. The chain uses TRBV20-1 and TRBJ1-4; 8 nucleotides agree with TRBD1. CDR3 DNA sequence: TGCAGTGCTAGAAGGGGACAGGCCAATGAAAAACTGTTTTTT. It specifies CSARRGQANEKLFF.